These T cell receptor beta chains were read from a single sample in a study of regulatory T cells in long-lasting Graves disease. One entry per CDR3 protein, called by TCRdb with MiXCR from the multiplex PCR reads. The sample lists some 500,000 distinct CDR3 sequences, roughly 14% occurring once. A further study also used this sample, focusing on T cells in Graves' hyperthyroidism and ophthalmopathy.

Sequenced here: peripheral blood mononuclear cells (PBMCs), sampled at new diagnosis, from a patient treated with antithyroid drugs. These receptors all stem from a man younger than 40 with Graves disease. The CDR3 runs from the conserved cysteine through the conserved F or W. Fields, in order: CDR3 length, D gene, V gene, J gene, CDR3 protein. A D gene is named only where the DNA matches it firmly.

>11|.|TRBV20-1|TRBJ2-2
CSARLTGELFF
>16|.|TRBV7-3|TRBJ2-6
CASSLRGRPEANVLTF
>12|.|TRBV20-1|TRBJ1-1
CSGGPPNTEAFF
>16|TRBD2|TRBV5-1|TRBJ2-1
CASSLFAGVSYNEQFF
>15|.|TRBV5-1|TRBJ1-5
CASSLGDNSNQPQHF
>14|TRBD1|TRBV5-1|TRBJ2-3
CASTRTGGTDTQYF
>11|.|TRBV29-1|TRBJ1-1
CSVNFGTRAFF
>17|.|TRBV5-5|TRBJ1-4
CASSLASPGRLEEKLFF
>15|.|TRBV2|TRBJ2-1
CASSGRESAYNEQFF
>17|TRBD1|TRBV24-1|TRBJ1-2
CATSASGMARGQVGYTF
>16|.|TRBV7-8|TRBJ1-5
CASSRGYGGSHQPQHF
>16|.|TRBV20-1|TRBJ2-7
CSARDLGGRGSYEQYF
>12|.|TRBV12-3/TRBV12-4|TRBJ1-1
CASNWGNTEAFF
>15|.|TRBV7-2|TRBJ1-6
CASSPGPSYNSPLHF
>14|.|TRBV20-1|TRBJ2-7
CSARSSSENYEQYF
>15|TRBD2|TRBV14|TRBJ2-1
CASSQGRLAINEQFF
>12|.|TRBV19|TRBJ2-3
CAAQGGADTQYF
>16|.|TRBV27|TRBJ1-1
CASSLGGISRGAEAFF
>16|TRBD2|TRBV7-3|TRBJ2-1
CASSPGAGGPYNEQFF
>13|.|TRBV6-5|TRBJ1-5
CASSYGSNQPQHF
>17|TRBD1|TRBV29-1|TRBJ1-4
CSVYDQGAQATNEKLFF
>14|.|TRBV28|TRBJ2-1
CASSLAALYNEQFF
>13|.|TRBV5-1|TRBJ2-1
CASSNLVDNGQFF
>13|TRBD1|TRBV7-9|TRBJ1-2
CASSPGTAYGYTF
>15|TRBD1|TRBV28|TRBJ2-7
CASNHGQGAVNEQYF
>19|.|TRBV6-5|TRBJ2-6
CASSYSGEYPTSGANVLTF
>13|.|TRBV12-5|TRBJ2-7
CASGLAGVGEQYF
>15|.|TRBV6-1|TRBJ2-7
CASSPPGRVRYEQYF
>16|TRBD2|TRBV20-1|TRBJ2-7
CSARIAGGPTLRGQYF
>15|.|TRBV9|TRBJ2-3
CASSVMNRTTDTQYF